These 3 T cell receptor beta chains were all obtained from the same sample, sequenced in a study of cytomegalovirus exposure and HLA in healthy donors. The assay was immunoSEQ multiplex PCR, and TCRdb's table has in-frame clones only and misses some. In the table there are some 150,000 clones, about 88% of which are singletons. Input material: PBMCs. These receptor sequences come from a woman aged 18-29 years in good health and CMV-seropositive.

In regard to this clone: Other DNA sequences within the sample encode an identical CDR3. V gene TRBV7-7 combines with J gene TRBJ2-1, with no clear D. V gave up 4 bases and J gave up 1 base, with 5 bases separating them. Germline V CDR1 and CDR2: SSHAT, FNYEAQ (reference sequence). There are 13 residues in the CDR3. The CDR3 coding sequence is TGTGCCAGCAGCTCCGGGTCCTACAATGAGCAGTTCTTC. Translation: CASSSGSYNEQFF. The entire variable domain, with the rest obtained from reference TRBV7-7 and TRBJ2-1, is as follows: GAGVSQSPRYKVTKRGQDVTLRCDPISSHATLYWYQQALGQGPEFLTYFNYEAQPDKSGLPSDRFSAERPEGSISTLTIQRTEQRDSAMYRCASSSGSYNEQFFGPGTRLTVL.

The gene calls are TRBV28 and TRBJ2-5; the match to TRBD2 covers 11 bases. Per the germline V gene, CDR1 is MDHEN and CDR2 is SYDVKM. Germline trimming cut 5 bases from V and 2 bases from J; bases unmatched to any gene: 7. This CDR3 is 16 amino acids long. CDR3 residues: CASSPPTSGTQETQYF. The CDR3 region has the DNA TGTGCCAGCAGTCCTCCGACTAGCGGGACTCAAGAGACCCAGTACTTC.

The V gene is TRBV6-1, the J gene TRBJ2-2; possibly TRBD2 for D (5 bases). CDR3 length: 14 amino acids. V was pared by 8 bases and J by 3 bases, with 13 bases between. Germline CDR1 is MNHNS and CDR2 is SASEGT. This CDR3 is CASLNGRDTGELFF. CDR3 nucleotides: TGTGCCAGCTTAAATGGGCGGGACACCGGGGAGCTGTTTTTT.